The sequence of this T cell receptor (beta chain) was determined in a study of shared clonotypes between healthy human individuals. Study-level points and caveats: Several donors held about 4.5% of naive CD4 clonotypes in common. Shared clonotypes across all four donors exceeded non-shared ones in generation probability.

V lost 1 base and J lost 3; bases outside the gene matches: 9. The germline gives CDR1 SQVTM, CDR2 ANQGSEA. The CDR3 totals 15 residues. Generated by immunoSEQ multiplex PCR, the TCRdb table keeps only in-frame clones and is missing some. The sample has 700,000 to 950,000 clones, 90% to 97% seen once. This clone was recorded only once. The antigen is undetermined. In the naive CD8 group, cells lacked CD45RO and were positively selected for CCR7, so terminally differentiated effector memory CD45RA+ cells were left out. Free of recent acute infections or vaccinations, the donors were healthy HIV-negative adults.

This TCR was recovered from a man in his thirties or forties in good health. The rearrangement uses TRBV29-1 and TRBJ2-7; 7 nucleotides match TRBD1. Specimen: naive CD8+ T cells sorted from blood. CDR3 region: CSVEVPQGKDYEQYF. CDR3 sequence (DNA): TGCAGCGTTGAAGTCCCACAGGGGAAAGACTACGAGCAGTACTTC.